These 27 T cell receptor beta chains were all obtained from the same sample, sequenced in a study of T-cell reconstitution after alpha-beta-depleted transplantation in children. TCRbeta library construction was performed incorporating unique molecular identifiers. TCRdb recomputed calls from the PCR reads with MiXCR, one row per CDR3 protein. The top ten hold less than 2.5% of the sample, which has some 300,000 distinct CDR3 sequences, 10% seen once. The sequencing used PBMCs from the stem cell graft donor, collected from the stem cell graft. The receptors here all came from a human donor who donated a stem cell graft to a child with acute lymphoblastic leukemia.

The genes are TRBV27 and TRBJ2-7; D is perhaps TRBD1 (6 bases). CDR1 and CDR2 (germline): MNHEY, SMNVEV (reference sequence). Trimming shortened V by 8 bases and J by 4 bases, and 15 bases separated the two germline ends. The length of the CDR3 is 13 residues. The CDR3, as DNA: TGTGCCAGCGCGCACTTCACAGGGTACGAGCAGTACTTC. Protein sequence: CASAHFTGYEQYF.

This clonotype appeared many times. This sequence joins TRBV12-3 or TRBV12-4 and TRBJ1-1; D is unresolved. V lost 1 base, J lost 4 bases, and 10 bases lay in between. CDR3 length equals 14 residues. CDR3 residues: CASSLGRAGTEAFF. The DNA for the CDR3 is TGTGCCAGCAGTTTAGGGAGGGCGGGCACTGAAGCTTTCTTT.

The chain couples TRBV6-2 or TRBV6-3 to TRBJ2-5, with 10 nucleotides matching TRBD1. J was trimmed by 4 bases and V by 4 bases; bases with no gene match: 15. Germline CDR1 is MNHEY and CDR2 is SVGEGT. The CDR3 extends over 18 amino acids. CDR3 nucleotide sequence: TGTGCCAGCAGTTCCCCCTCAACCGGGACAGGGGTTGGAGAGACCCAGTACTTC. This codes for CASSSPSTGTGVGETQYF.

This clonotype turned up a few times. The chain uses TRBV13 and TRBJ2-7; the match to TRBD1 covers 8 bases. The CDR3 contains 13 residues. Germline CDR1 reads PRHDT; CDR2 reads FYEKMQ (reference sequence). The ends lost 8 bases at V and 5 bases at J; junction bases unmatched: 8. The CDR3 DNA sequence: TGTGCCAGCGGACAGGGATGGTCCAACGAGCAGTACTTC. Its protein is CASGQGWSNEQYF.

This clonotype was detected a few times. CDR3 residues: CSASQGRIHGYTF. In DNA form, the CDR3 reads TGCAGTGCTAGTCAGGGCCGCATTCATGGCTACACCTTC. The chain uses TRBV20-1 and TRBJ1-2; D is possibly TRBD1 (5 bases). V was clipped by 3 bases and J by 6 bases, with 14 bases between them. CDR3 length equals 13 residues. Looked up from germline, CDR1 is DFQATT and CDR2 is SNEGSKA (reference sequence).

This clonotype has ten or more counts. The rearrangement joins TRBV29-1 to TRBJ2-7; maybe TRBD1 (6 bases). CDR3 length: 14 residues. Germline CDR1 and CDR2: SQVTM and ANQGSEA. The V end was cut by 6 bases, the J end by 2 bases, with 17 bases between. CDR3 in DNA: TGCAGCGTCCTCCAGGGGAACCGACCCTACGAGCAGTACTTC. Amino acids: CSVLQGNRPYEQYF.

The CDR3 DNA sequence: TGTGCCAGCAGTTACTCGGAGGCGAACGAGCAGTACTTC. Amino acid sequence: CASSYSEANEQYF. The chain is built from TRBV6-2 or TRBV6-3 and TRBJ2-7, with a tentative D call TRBD2 (5 bases). The germline V gene encodes CDR1 MNHEY and CDR2 SVGEGT. The CDR3 sequence is 13 residues long. Trimming took off 0 bases at V and 5 bases at J, with 8 bases between the two ends.

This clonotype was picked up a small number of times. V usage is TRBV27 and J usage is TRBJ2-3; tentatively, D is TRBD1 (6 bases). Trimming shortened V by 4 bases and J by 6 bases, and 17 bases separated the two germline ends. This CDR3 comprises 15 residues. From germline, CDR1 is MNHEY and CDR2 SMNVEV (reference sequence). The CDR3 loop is CASSSKPGVVDTQYF. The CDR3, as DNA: TGTGCCAGCAGTTCAAAACCAGGGGTAGTGGATACGCAGTATTTT.

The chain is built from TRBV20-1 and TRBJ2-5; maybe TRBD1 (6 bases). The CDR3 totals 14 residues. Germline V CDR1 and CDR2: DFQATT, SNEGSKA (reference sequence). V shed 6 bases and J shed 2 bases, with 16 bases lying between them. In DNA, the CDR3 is TGCAGTGCCACCAGAACAGGGTTGCAAGAGACCCAGTACTTC. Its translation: CSATRTGLQETQYF.

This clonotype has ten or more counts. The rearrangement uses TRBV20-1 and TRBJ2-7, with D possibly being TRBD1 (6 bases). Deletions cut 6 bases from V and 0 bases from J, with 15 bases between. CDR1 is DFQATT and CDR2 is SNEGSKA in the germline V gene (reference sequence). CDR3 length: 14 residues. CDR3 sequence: CSAENRASSYEQYF. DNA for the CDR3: TGCAGTGCGGAAAACAGGGCTAGCTCCTACGAGCAGTACTTC.

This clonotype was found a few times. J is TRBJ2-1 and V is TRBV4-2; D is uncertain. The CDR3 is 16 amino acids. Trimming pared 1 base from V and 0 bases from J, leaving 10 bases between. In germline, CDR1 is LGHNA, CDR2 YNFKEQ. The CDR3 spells CASSQGYGFSYNEQFF. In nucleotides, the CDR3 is TGTGCCAGCAGCCAAGGATATGGTTTCTCCTACAATGAGCAGTTCTTC.

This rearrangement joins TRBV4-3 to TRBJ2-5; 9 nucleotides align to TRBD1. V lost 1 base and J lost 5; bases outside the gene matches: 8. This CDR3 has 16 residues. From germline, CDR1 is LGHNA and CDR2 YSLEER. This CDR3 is CASSQGGTGSLETQYF. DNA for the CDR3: TGCGCCAGCAGCCAAGGCGGGACAGGGAGTCTGGAGACCCAGTACTTC.

The CDR3: CASSLPISGTGAYEQYF. CDR3 nucleotide sequence: TGCGCCAGCAGCTTGCCTATATCCGGGACAGGGGCCTACGAGCAGTACTTC. This sequence joins TRBV5-1 and TRBJ2-7, with 10 bases aligning to TRBD1. Germline V CDR1 and CDR2: SGHRS, YFSETQ. The V and J ends lost 1 base and 2 bases, in that order; junction bases with no gene match: 9. The CDR3 consists of 17 residues.

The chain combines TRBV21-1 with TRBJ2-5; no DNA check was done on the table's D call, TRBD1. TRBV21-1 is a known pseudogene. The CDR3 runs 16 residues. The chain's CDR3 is CASSGSGTGEGETQYF. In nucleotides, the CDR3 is TGTGCCAGCAGCGGATCCGGGACAGGGGAGGGGGAGACCCAGTACTTC.

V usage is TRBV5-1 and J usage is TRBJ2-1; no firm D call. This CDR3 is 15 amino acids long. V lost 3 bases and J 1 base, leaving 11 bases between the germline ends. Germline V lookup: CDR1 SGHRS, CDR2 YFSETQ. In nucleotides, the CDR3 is TGCGCCAGCAGCTCCTTTAAGCGATCCTACAATGAGCAGTTCTTC. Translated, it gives CASSSFKRSYNEQFF.

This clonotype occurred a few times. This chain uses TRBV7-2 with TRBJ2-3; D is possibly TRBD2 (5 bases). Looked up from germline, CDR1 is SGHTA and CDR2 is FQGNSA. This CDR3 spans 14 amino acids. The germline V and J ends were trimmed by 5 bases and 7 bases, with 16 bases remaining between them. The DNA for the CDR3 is TGTGCCAGCAGCCCCATACGGGGTGGAAATACGCAGTATTTT. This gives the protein CASSPIRGGNTQYF.

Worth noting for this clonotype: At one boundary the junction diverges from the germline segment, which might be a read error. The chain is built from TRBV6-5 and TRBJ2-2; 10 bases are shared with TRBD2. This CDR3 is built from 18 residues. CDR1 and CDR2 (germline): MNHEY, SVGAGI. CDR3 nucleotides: TGTGCCAGCAGCTACTCCCCTCTAGCGGGAGTTAGGACCGGGGAGCTGTTTTTT. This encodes CASSYSPLAGVRTGELFF.

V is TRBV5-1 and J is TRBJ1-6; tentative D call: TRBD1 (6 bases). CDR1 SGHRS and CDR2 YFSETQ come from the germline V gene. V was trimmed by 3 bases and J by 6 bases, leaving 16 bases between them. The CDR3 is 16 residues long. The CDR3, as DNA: TGCGCCAGCAGCTCGGACTCCAGGGGCCGTAATTCACCCCTCCACTTT. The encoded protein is CASSSDSRGRNSPLHF.

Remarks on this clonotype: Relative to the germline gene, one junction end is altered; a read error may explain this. The CDR3 DNA is TGTGCCAGCAGCTTTCGGGGAAGCACCGGGGAGCTGTTT. It codes for CASSFRGSTGELF. The chain carries TRBV7-2 and TRBJ2-2, with a tentative D call TRBD2 (5 bases). Germline V gene lookup returns CDR1 SGHTA and CDR2 FQGNSA. The CDR3 totals 13 residues. Filled out from reference TRBV7-2 and TRBJ2-2, the complete variable domain reads GAGVSQSPSNKVTEKGKDVELRCDPISGHTALYWYRQSLGQGLEFLIYFQGNSAPDKSGLPSDRFSAERTGGSVSTLTIQRTQQEDSAVYLCASSFRGSTGELFGEGSRLTVL.

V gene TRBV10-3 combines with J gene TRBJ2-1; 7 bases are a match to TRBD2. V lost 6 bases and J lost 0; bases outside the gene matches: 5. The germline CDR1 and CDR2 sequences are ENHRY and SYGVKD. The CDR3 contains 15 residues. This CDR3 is CAIRPGGSSYNEQFF. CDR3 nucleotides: TGTGCCATCAGGCCAGGCGGGAGCTCCTACAATGAGCAGTTCTTC.

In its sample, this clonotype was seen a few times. CDR3 in amino acids: CASSGTGQGFYNEQFF. For the CDR3, the DNA is TGTGCCAGCAGCGGCACGGGACAGGGATTCTACAATGAGCAGTTCTTC. The genes are TRBV5-6 and TRBJ2-1; 9 bases are shared with TRBD1. J gave up 3 bases and V 4 bases, and 8 bases lay outside the gene matches. This CDR3 spans 16 amino acids. The germline V gene has CDR1 SGHDT and CDR2 YYEEEE. Based on the CDR3 plus reference TRBV5-6 and TRBJ2-1, the full variable domain is DAGVTQSPTHLIKTRGQQVTLRCSPKSGHDTVSWYQQALGQGPQFIFQYYEEEERQRGNFPDRFSGHQFPNYSSELNVNALLLGDSALYLCASSGTGQGFYNEQFFGPGTRLTVL.

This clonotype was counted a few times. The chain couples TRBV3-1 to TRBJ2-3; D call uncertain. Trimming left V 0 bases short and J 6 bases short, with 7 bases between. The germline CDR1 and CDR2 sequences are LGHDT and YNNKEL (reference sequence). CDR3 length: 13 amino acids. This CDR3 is CASSQDFLDTQYF. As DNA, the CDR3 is TGTGCCAGCAGCCAAGATTTTTTGGATACGCAGTATTTT.

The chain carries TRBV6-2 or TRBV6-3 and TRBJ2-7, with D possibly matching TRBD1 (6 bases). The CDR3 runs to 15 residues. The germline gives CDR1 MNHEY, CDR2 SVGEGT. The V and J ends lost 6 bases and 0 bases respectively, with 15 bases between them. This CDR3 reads CASSQRRDISYEQYF. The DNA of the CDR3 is TGTGCCAGCAGCCAACGCCGGGACATCTCCTACGAGCAGTACTTC.

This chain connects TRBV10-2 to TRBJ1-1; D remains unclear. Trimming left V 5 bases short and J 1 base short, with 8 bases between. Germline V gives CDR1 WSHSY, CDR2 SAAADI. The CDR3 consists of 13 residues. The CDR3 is CASSPAPNTEAFF. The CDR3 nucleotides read TGCGCCAGCAGTCCTGCTCCGAACACTGAAGCTTTCTTT.

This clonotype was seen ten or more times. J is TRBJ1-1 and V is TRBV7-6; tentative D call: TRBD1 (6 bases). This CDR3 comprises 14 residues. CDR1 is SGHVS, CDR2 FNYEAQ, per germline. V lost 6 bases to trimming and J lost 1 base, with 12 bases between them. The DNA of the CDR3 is TGTGCCAGCAGACGAGGACAGTCGAACACTGAAGCTTTCTTT. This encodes CASRRGQSNTEAFF.

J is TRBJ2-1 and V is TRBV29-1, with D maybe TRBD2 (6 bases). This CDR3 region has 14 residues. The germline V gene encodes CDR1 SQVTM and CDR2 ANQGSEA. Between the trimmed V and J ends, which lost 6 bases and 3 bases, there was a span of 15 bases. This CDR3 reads CSVTTEAGYNEQFF. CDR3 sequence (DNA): TGCAGCGTAACAACTGAAGCGGGCTACAATGAGCAGTTCTTC.

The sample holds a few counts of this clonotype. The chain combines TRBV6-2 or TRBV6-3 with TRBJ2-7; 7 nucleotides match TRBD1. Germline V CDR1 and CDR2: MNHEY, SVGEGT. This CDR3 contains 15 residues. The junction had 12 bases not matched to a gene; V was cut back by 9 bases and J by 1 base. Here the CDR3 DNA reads TGTGCCAGTGGTAACCTCCCGGGACAGTCCTACGAGCAGTACTTC. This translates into CASGNLPGQSYEQYF.